The clone carrying this T cell receptor beta chain was found many times. The data are from a study of T-cell reconstitution after alpha-beta-depleted transplantation in children. Germline CDR1 reads LGHNA; CDR2 reads YNFKEQ. Trimming shortened V by 3 bases and J by 6 bases, and 13 bases separated the two germline ends. This CDR3 region has 14 residues. For TCRbeta, the library was prepared with unique molecular identifiers. MiXCR was run by TCRdb on the PCR reads, yielding one entry per CDR3 protein. The sample contains fewer than 450,000 distinct CDR3 sequences, under 20% of which appear only once. This TCR derives from a male patient under 10 years old who had a stem cell transplant for acute lymphoblastic leukemia, so the T cells may come from the graft donor. The chain combines TRBV4-2 with TRBJ2-3; possible D gene TRBD2, 6 bases. The sample was PBMCs, mostly from graft donor cells, taken 360 days after TCRalphabeta/CD19-depleted stem cell transplant. The CDR3 is CASSQPLGGDTQYF. DNA of the CDR3: TGTGCCAGCAGCCAGCCCTTGGGGGGTGATACGCAGTATTTT.